This T cell receptor (beta chain) was sequenced during a study of blood T cell repertoires in COVID-19 (dated by TCRdb to the early 2020s). Some background on the complete study: The collaborator samples originated in the United States, Italy and Spain and spanned the acute and convalescent phases of COVID-19. The prospective study material was composed of cDNA or gDNA derived from T cells, B-cell-depleted T cells, or PBMCs. Subjects who had been exposed to COVID-19, were actively infected with it, or had recovered from it provided the deeply sampled blood TCRbeta repertoires that made up the dataset. The repertoires were made available in a free public database intended to serve as a resource for research on the immune response to SARS-CoV-2. The samples were drawn from two sources: the first 160 participants of the ongoing ImmuneRACE study, and approximately 1,300 subjects contributed by 6 global collaborators. Sample metadata almost always included a de-identified subject ID, COVID-19 status, age in years and sex. Where available, HLA class I and class II types were taken from metadata supplied by the sample provider and were not determined by assay-based typing. What the study reported, not specific to this receptor: How much clinical and demographic metadata was included differed by source and by participant, and the metadata was provided uncurated.

The immunoSEQ Assay, a bias-controlled multiplex PCR, was used to amplify TCRbeta CDR3 regions from genomic DNA. The paper's data handling went like this. Nucleated cell counts per sample were estimated from amplification of reference gene primers within the assay. To quantify the absolute abundance of each unique TCRbeta CDR3 rearrangement, sequence reads were collapsed and filtered. For each sample, productive Simpson clonality was calculated by taking the square root of Simpson's diversity index across productive rearrangements. TCRdb provides this immuneACCESS table in a form limited to in-frame rearrangements. Some clones are lacking; in checked studies, under half of them reflect an unresolved V gene, and why the rest are absent is not known. V, J and clone size are taken as reported in that table, and D and trimming were inferred from the DNA itself. The sample table records roughly 400,000 clones; approximately 85% of these occur just once. Around 1.9% of the sample goes to the ten largest clones.

In the prospective study, participants were about 18 to 100 years old, resided in around 25 geographic areas of the United States, and were enrolled through a virtual design. In the prospective study, cohorts were assigned on the basis of participant-reported clinical history obtained from a screening survey and a study questionnaire. In the prospective study, mobile phlebotomists collected whole blood, serum and a nasopharyngeal or oropharyngeal swab from each participant. Additional blood draws and questionnaires over an approximately two-month period could optionally be provided by prospective study participants. Prospective study blood samples were shipped either frozen or at room temperature before DNA extraction. On this clone: The clone's antigen remains unknown. No much larger clonotype is one base removed from it; base qualities were not supplied.

Sequenced material: PBMCs or T cells enriched from blood (not recorded which). This receptor was identified in a woman between 40 and 50 years old with acute COVID-19.

CDR3 sequence: CASSAQGAYGYTF. The DNA reads as follows: TGTGCCAGCAGCGCCCAGGGGGCCTATGGCTACACCTTC. The sequence joins TRBV9 to TRBJ1-2, with 8 bases matching TRBD1. Unmatched junction bases come to 2, with V trimmed by 3 bases and J by 4 bases. As encoded in the germline V gene, CDR1 is SGDLS while CDR2 is YYNGEE. The CDR3 contains 13 residues, cysteine and phenylalanine counted. Only the CDR3 portion is preserved as DNA: 39 bases, with reading frame beginning at the first base.